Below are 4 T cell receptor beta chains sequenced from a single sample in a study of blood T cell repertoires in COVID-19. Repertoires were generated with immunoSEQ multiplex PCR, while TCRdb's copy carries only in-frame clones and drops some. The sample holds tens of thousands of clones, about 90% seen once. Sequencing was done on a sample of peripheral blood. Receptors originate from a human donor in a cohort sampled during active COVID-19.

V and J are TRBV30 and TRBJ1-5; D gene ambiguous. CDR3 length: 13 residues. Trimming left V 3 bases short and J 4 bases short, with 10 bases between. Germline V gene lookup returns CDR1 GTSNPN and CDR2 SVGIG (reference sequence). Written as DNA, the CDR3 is TGTGCCTGGAGGCCAGGACTTAATCAGCCCCAGCATTTT. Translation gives CAWRPGLNQPQHF.

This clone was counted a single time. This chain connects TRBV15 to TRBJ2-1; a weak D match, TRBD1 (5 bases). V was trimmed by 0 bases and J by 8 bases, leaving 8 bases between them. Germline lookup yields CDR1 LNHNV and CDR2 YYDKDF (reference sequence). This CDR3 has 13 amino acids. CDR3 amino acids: CATSRDRVYEQFF. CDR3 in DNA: TGTGCCACCAGCAGAGACAGGGTCTATGAGCAGTTCTTC.

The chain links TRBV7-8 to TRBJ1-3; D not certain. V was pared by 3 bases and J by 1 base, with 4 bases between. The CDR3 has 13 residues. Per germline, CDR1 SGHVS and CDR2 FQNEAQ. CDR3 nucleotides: TGTGCCAGCAGCTTCGAGTCTGGAAACACCATATATTTT. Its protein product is CASSFESGNTIYF.

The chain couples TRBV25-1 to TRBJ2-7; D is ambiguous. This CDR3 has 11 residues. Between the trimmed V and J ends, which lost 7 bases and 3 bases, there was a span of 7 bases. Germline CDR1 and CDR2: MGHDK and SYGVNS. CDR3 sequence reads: CASTQDYEQYF. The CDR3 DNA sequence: TGTGCCAGCACCCAGGACTACGAGCAGTACTTC.